This T cell receptor (beta chain) appears in the sequencing data of a study of beta chain features in type 1 diabetes. To note about this clone: Its antigen is as yet unknown.

Expressed TCRB transcripts were sequenced after all isolated RNA was converted to cDNA. Each sample of naive, central memory or regulatory T cells had, on average, about 3.6 million reads. Libraries were prepared by immunoSEQ multiplex PCR; TCRdb keeps only in-frame clonotypes and omits some of them. Altogether 250,000 or so clones are present, around 13% being singletons, with the ten largest covering about 0.018%. The CDR3 sequence is 15 residues long. The V gene lost 5 bases and the J gene lost 5 bases, with 16 bases spanning the gap. Germline loops: CDR1 SGHNT, CDR2 YENEEA. Overall study findings and caveats: Significant though moderate, a shortening of TCRB CDR3s appeared in all four CD4+ subsets of Type 1 diabetes patients. Here, the possible influence of HLA type (on TCRB rearrangement) remained unresolved. In type 1 diabetes patients, VDJ junctions had fewer insertions; deletions at these junctions were more frequent.

The sequence was obtained from a man aged 30 to 45 with type 1 diabetes. Sequenced material: naive CD4+ T cells from blood. This chain connects TRBV11-3 to TRBJ2-1, with TRBD2 as a possible D gene (6 bases). CDR3 DNA sequence: TGTGCCAGCAGCCTTAGCATTTGGGGGGACAATGAGCAGTTCTTC. As protein: CASSLSIWGDNEQFF.